Included here is one TCR beta chain sequence, with context. Its antigen is not known. The data were produced by immunoSEQ multiplex PCR, yet TCRdb's version contains in-frame clones alone and is incomplete. This table has nearly 80,000 clones, roughly 81% appearing once. This sample is drawn from a study of OX40 agonist ivuxolimab in advanced cancers. Study information: Eligibility admitted prior anti-PD-1, anti-PD-L1 or anti-CTLA-4 therapy; around 41% had some. One hepatocellular carcinoma and a couple of cutaneous melanoma patients partially responded.

Trimming cost V 2 bases and J 3 bases, with 7 bases left between them. Germline CDR1 reads SGHTA; CDR2 reads FQGNSA. CDR3 length equals 14 residues. Study observations and caveats: Some nonresponders additionally presented with little normalized T-cell clonal expansion.

This chain links TRBV7-2 with TRBJ2-2; D not resolved. This clonotype was sampled from an adult with an advanced solid tumor such as melanoma, head and neck, liver or kidney cancer. This sample comprised CD4+ or CD8+ T cells sorted from blood, obtained in a trial of the OX40 agonist ivuxolimab. CDR3 bases: TGTGCCAGCAGCTTATCTGGGTACACCGGGGAGCTGTTTTTT. As protein: CASSLSGYTGELFF.